The present TCR beta chain was sequenced within a study of CD8+CD57+ T cells in acquired aplastic anemia. CDR3 and TCR beta VDJ profiling relied on a genomic DNA template. From the reads, TCRdb called clonotypes with MiXCR, one entry per CDR3 protein. The sample includes about 140,000 distinct CDR3 sequences, 41% seen only once; the top ten take roughly 8.9%. CDR1 is LNHDA and CDR2 is SQIVND in the germline V gene (reference sequence). The ends were cut back, 8 bases at V and 2 bases at J, with 7 bases in the middle. CDR3 length: 13 amino acids. Specimen: sorted CD4+, CD8+, or CD8+CD57+ T cells (not recorded which) from PBMCs. V and J are TRBV19 and TRBJ2-6; D remains ambiguous. This receptor was obtained from a human donor in good health, serving as a control. The CDR3 DNA follows: TGTGCCAGTTCTATCGCTGGGGCCAACGTCCTGACTTTC. Protein product: CASSIAGANVLTF.